Listed below are T cell receptor beta chains from one sample, sequenced in a study of shared clonotypes between healthy human individuals. Generated by immunoSEQ multiplex PCR, the TCRdb table keeps only in-frame clones and is missing some. This table has roughly 700,000 clones, around 90% appearing once. The source material was memory CD8+ T cells from PBMCs. The receptors originated from a man younger than 30 in good health. Some clones in this sample may be carry-over from other donors' samples. Both conserved end residues are part of each CDR3. The D gene is left open where the match is weak. Clone size is given for some rows only: seen once, a few or many times, or a class if the clone is expanded.

J | V | size | D | CDR3 | DNA
TRBJ2-2 | TRBV28 | - | - | CASRWPLNTGELFF | TGTGCCAGCAGGTGGCCGTTGAACACCGGGGAGCTGTTTTTT
TRBJ2-7 | TRBV7-9 | few | TRBD2 | CASSLSGRAYEQYF | TGTGCCAGCAGCTTAAGCGGGAGGGCCTACGAGCAGTACTTC
TRBJ2-2 | TRBV9 | - | - | CASSPRNGELFF | TGTGCCAGCAGCCCTCGGAACGGGGAGCTGTTTTTT
TRBJ2-7 | TRBV21-1 | - | - | CASSGLGAYPSYEQYF | TGTGCCAGCAGCGGACTCGGAGCTTATCCTTCCTACGAGCAGTACTTC
TRBJ2-6 | TRBV5-4 | many | TRBD1 | CASSQDWTGGIGANVLTF | TGTGCCAGCAGCCAAGATTGGACAGGGGGCATTGGGGCCAACGTCCTGACTTTC
TRBJ1-4 | TRBV11-2 | - | - | CASSSPATIPEKLFF | TGTGCCAGCAGCTCGCCCGCAACGATACCTGAAAAACTGTTTTTT
TRBJ2-5 | TRBV5-1 | - | TRBD1 | CASSLGPLGDRGGQETQYF | TGCGCCAGCAGCTTGGGGCCTCTTGGGGACAGGGGAGGCCAAGAGACCCAGTACTTC
TRBJ1-1 | TRBV5-4 | - | TRBD1 | CASSLAQGGNTEAFF | TGTGCCAGCAGCTTGGCGCAGGGGGGGAACACTGAAGCTTTCTTT
TRBJ2-3 | TRBV6-5 | - | TRBD2 | CASRLAGSDTQYF | TGTGCCAGCAGGCTAGCGGGATCAGATACGCAGTATTTT
TRBJ2-1 | TRBV5-1 | few | - | CASSLNGYNEQFF | TGCGCCAGCAGCTTGAACGGGTACAATGAGCAGTTCTTC
TRBJ1-1 | TRBV9 | few | - | CASSAWMNTEAFF | TGTGCCAGCAGCGCGTGGATGAACACTGAAGCTTTCTTT
TRBJ2-5 | TRBV9 | once | - | CASSARGEKETQYF | TGTGCCAGCAGCGCCCGCGGGGAAAAAGAGACCCAGTACTTC
TRBJ2-2 | TRBV10-3 | - | TRBD1 | CAITPNLTGGNTGELFF | TGTGCCATCACCCCGAATTTGACAGGGGGTAACACCGGGGAGCTGTTTTTT
TRBJ2-1 | TRBV9 | few | TRBD2 | CASSTRSLAGPAAVDEQFF | TGTGCCAGCAGCACCCGGTCACTAGCGGGACCCGCAGCCGTCGATGAGCAGTTCTTC
TRBJ2-1 | TRBV10-3 | once | - | CAISDLRSSYNEQFF | TGTGCCATCAGTGATCTACGCAGCTCCTACAATGAGCAGTTCTTC
TRBJ2-5 | TRBV4-1 | - | - | CASSQEVKETQYF | TGCGCCAGCAGCCAAGAGGTTAAAGAGACCCAGTACTTC
TRBJ2-2 | TRBV4-3 | - | - | CASSLGSNTGELFF | TGCGCCAGCAGCCTTGGGTCGAACACCGGGGAGCTGTTTTTT
TRBJ1-1 | TRBV5-8 | - | - | CASSLWGDWGLEAFF | TGTGCCAGCAGCTTGTGGGGCGACTGGGGGCTAGAAGCTTTCTTT
TRBJ2-7 | TRBV9 | once | - | CASSSGTGYEQYF | TGTGCCAGCAGCTCCGGGACTGGCTACGAGCAGTACTTC
TRBJ2-3 | TRBV5-1 | - | - | CASSLPGGTDTQYF | TGCGCCAGCAGCTTGCCGGGGGGCACAGATACGCAGTATTTT
TRBJ2-1 | TRBV9 | - | - | CASSVGRGPTYEQFF | TGTGCCAGCAGCGTAGGACGGGGACCTACATATGAGCAGTTCTTC
TRBJ2-3 | TRBV27 | - | - | CASSTGGSTDTQYF | TGTGCCAGCAGCACGGGTGGGAGCACAGATACGCAGTATTTT
TRBJ2-3 | TRBV6-1 | - | TRBD2 | CASNGLAGGPDTQYF | TGTGCCAGCAACGGACTAGCGGGAGGGCCAGATACGCAGTATTTT
TRBJ1-4 | TRBV6-5 | - | - | CASSYSIRNEKLFF | TGTGCCAGCAGTTACTCGATACGGAATGAAAAACTGTTTTTT
TRBJ2-3 | TRBV7-2 | few | TRBD2 | CASSRLAGSTDTQYF | TGTGCCAGCAGTCGACTAGCGGGAAGCACAGATACGCAGTATTTT
TRBJ1-1 | TRBV29-1 | - | TRBD1 | CSAGTGNTEAFF | TGCAGCGCCGGGACAGGGAACACTGAAGCTTTCTTT